A selection of T cell receptor beta chains follows, all from one sample in a study of spatial heterogeneity in lung cancer. TCRdb re-derived calls from the 5' RACE reads in MiXCR, one entry per CDR3 protein. The top ten clones hold roughly 32% of a sample with about 46,000 distinct CDR3 sequences, about an eighth of them seen once. The source material was PBMCs, sampled at follow-up. The receptors shown here come from a male donor with early-stage non-small cell lung cancer. Both conserved end residues are part of each CDR3. A D gene is named only where the DNA matches it firmly. For some rows the clone size is stated as once, few or many, or as a class when expanded; others skip it.

.	TRBV6-5	few	TRBJ2-7	TGTGCCAGCAGTTACAGGCGCTTCGGCTACGAGCAGTACTTC	CASSYRRFGYEQYF
.	TRBV5-1	.	TRBJ2-3	TGCGCCAGCAGGTTTGACAGCCCAGATACGCAGTATTTT	CASRFDSPDTQYF
.	TRBV6-5	few	TRBJ1-2	TGTGCCAGCAGTTATGCCAGGGTATCCTATGGCTACACCTTC	CASSYARVSYGYTF
TRBD2	TRBV29-1	many	TRBJ2-1	TGCAGCGCGGGGGGGCCGGGAAATGAGCAGTTCTTC	CSAGGPGNEQFF
TRBD2	TRBV11-2	many	TRBJ2-2	TGTGCCACTAAAGGGACTAGCGGGTACACCGGGGAGCTGTTTTTT	CATKGTSGYTGELFF
.	TRBV19	many	TRBJ1-5	TGTGCCAGTAGTGGGGAGATCAATCAGCCCCAGCATTTT	CASSGEINQPQHF
TRBD1	TRBV11-2	.	TRBJ1-3	TGTGCCAGCAGCTTAAACAGGGGTCGGGGAAACACCATATATTTT	CASSLNRGRGNTIYF
.	TRBV29-1	.	TRBJ1-1	TGCAGCGTCAAGCAGGGCGCAGCTTTCTTT	CSVKQGAAFF
TRBD2	TRBV28	many	TRBJ2-1	TGTGCCAGCAGTTCGAGCGGGGCGTCCTACAATGAGCAGTTCTTC	CASSSSGASYNEQFF
.	TRBV25-1	many	TRBJ2-7	TGTGCCAGCAGTGAAGTTGACAGATCCTACGAGCAGTACTTC	CASSEVDRSYEQYF
.	TRBV12-3/TRBV12-4	many	TRBJ2-5	TGTGCCAGCAGTTCCGGGCAGTTACAAGAGACCCAGTACTTC	CASSSGQLQETQYF
.	TRBV10-3	.	TRBJ2-3	TGTGCCATCAGTGATCTAGCATCGGATACGCAGTATTTT	CAISDLASDTQYF
.	TRBV20-1	many	TRBJ2-1	TGCAGTGCTAGAGATGCAATTTCCAGCTCCTACAATGAGCAGTTCTTC	CSARDAISSSYNEQFF
TRBD1	TRBV20-1	many	TRBJ1-1	TGCAGTGCTAGGCCGGGACAGGGGAGCACTGAAGCTTTCTTT	CSARPGQGSTEAFF
TRBD2	TRBV19	many	TRBJ2-1	TGTGCCAGTACCTTGGGGACTAGTATGCGCAATGAGCAGTTCTTC	CASTLGTSMRNEQFF
.	TRBV7-9	many	TRBJ2-7	TGTGCCAGCAGCTCCTCGCGGGTACGAGGCTACGAGCAGTACTTC	CASSSSRVRGYEQYF
TRBD1	TRBV7-2	few	TRBJ1-5	TGTGCCAGCAGCCAGACAGGGCCCCTGAATCAGCCCCAGCATTTT	CASSQTGPLNQPQHF
.	TRBV20-1	few	TRBJ2-1	TGCAGTGCTAGAGACCCTAGCAGCTCCTACAATGAGCAGTTCTTC	CSARDPSSSYNEQFF
.	TRBV9	few	TRBJ2-1	TGTGCCAGCAGCGCTAGCGGGACAGGGGACAATGAGCAGTTCTTC	CASSASGTGDNEQFF
TRBD2	TRBV20-1	.	TRBJ2-1	TGCAGTGCATGGACTAGCGGGACCGATGAGCAGTTCTTC	CSAWTSGTDEQFF
.	TRBV18	.	TRBJ2-5	TGTGCCAGCTCACCTCAGTCGCTCCAAGAGACCCAGTACTTC	CASSPQSLQETQYF
TRBD1	TRBV29-1	many	TRBJ2-7	TGCAGCGTGGGGACAGGTACCTACGAGCAGTACTTC	CSVGTGTYEQYF
TRBD1	TRBV28	many	TRBJ2-7	TGTGCCAGCAGTCGGACAGGGAGAAAGTCCCAGTACTTC	CASSRTGRKSQYF
TRBD2	TRBV29-1	.	TRBJ2-7	TGCAGCGTTGGGGACTACAAGCCCTCCTACGAGCAGTACTTC	CSVGDYKPSYEQYF
TRBD2	TRBV7-2	.	TRBJ2-1	TGTGCCAGCAGCGAAGCGGGAGGGCCCTACAATGAGCAGTTCTTC	CASSEAGGPYNEQFF
.	TRBV7-9	.	TRBJ2-1	TGTGCCAGCACCTTCCTGGGGGGCCCTGTGAATGAGCAGTTCTTC	CASTFLGGPVNEQFF
.	TRBV5-1	few	TRBJ1-1	TGCGCCAGCAGCTTGGAGAGGGGGGCCTCTGAAGCTTTCTTT	CASSLERGASEAFF
TRBD1	TRBV11-2	.	TRBJ2-7	TGTGCCAGCAGCTCGGGACAGGGGACCTACGAGCAGTACTTC	CASSSGQGTYEQYF
.	TRBV27	.	TRBJ2-5	TGTGCCAGCAGTTCTACCGGGACTGGGTCGGAGACCCAGTACTTC	CASSSTGTGSETQYF
.	TRBV6-6	many	TRBJ1-3	TGTGCCAGCAGTTACCGGACCAGACAGTTCTCTGGAAACACCATATATTTT	CASSYRTRQFSGNTIYF
.	TRBV7-2	many	TRBJ1-1	TGTGCCAGCAGCCCCCTTAGGGGAACTGAAGCTTTCTTT	CASSPLRGTEAFF
.	TRBV25-1	few	TRBJ1-2	TGTGCCAGCAGTGAAAGAAGGGGATTGACAGTTTCTGGCTACACCTTC	CASSERRGLTVSGYTF
.	TRBV12-3/TRBV12-4	many	TRBJ1-2	TGTGCCAGCAGTTTCAAGGATAACTATGGCTACACCTTC	CASSFKDNYGYTF
.	TRBV21-1	.	TRBJ1-1	TGTGCCAGCAGCAGTACAGGGGTCCCGAACACTGAAGCTTTCTTT	CASSSTGVPNTEAFF
.	TRBV7-9	few	TRBJ2-1	TGTGCCAGCAGCAGGGATAGTCTTGAGCAGTTCTTC	CASSRDSLEQFF
TRBD1	TRBV12-3/TRBV12-4	few	TRBJ2-7	TGTGCCAGCAGTTTCTCTTCAGGGGGCTACGAGCAGTACTTC	CASSFSSGGYEQYF
TRBD1	TRBV5-1	many	TRBJ2-7	TGCGCCAGCAGCCCACAAGGGACAGGGACCTACGAGCAGTACTTC	CASSPQGTGTYEQYF
.	TRBV20-1	few	TRBJ2-7	TGCAGTGCTCCCCCGGCAGGGTACCACGAGCAGTACTTC	CSAPPAGYHEQYF
.	TRBV19	many	TRBJ2-7	TGTGCCAGTAGCCCCGTTCCAACCTACGAGCAGTACTTC	CASSPVPTYEQYF
.	TRBV12-3/TRBV12-4	few	TRBJ1-2	TGTGCCAGCAGTTACCCGGGCTTTAACTATGGCTACACCTTC	CASSYPGFNYGYTF
.	TRBV3-1	many	TRBJ1-2	TGTGCCAGCAGCCAACCCGGGACACTCTATGGCTACACCTTC	CASSQPGTLYGYTF
.	TRBV7-2	.	TRBJ1-6	TGTGCCAGCAGCTTACAAAATTCACCCCTCCACTTT	CASSLQNSPLHF
.	TRBV7-2	few	TRBJ2-1	TGTGCCAGCAGCTTCCCGACAATCTACAATGAGCAGTTCTTC	CASSFPTIYNEQFF
.	TRBV6-5	few	TRBJ2-1	TGTGCCAGCAGCCCCGGGACGAACACTTACAATGAGCAGTTCTTC	CASSPGTNTYNEQFF
.	TRBV6-1	many	TRBJ2-6	TGTGCCAGCCAGGGCAGGAGCTCTGGGGCCAACGTCCTGACTTTC	CASQGRSSGANVLTF
TRBD2	TRBV18	many	TRBJ2-1	TGTGCCAGCTCACCAGGACTAGGCCGCAATGAGCAGTTCTTC	CASSPGLGRNEQFF
.	TRBV7-9	many	TRBJ2-3	TGTGCCAGCAGTTCGGACTCCCTGGAGCAGTATTTT	CASSSDSLEQYF
TRBD1	TRBV7-2	many	TRBJ1-3	TGTGCCAGCAGCTTAGGGACAGGCTCTGGAAACACCATATATTTT	CASSLGTGSGNTIYF
TRBD1	TRBV20-1	once	TRBJ2-5	TGCAGTCCTGACAGGGACCAAGAGACCCAGTACTTC	CSPDRDQETQYF
TRBD2	TRBV7-8	many	TRBJ2-5	TGTGCCAGCAGCCGTAGCGCGGGGGGGCCTGTGGAGACCCAGTACTTC	CASSRSAGGPVETQYF